These T cell receptor beta chains were read from a single sample in a study of PD-1 blockade in classical Hodgkin lymphoma. Libraries were prepared by immunoSEQ multiplex PCR; TCRdb keeps only in-frame clonotypes and omits some of them. The data contain about 41,000 clones, 55% to 70% of them singletons. The specimen comprised peripheral blood mononuclear cells (PBMCs), sampled before the fourth cycle of nivolumab. All receptors derive from a human donor with classical Hodgkin lymphoma. The CDR3 runs from the conserved cysteine through the conserved F or W. Fields, in order: CDR3 protein, CDR3 DNA, J gene, clone size, V gene, D gene, CDR3 length. A D gene is named only where the DNA matches it firmly. The size entry is marked missing in some rows and otherwise reads once, few, many or a size class.

CDR3 protein: CAWEPGTGAPLSFF
CDR3 DNA: TGTGCCTGGGAACCCGGGACAGGGGCACCCTTGTCTTTCTTT
J gene: TRBJ1-1
clone size: NA
V gene: TRBV30
D gene: TRBD1
CDR3 length: 14

CDR3 protein: CASSLAREAGELFF
CDR3 DNA: TGTGCCAGCAGTTTGGCCCGAGAGGCCGGGGAGCTGTTTTTT
J gene: TRBJ2-2
clone size: NA
V gene: TRBV27
D gene: NA
CDR3 length: 14

CDR3 protein: CASSQEGGVRNSPLHF
CDR3 DNA: TGTGCCAGCAGCCAAGAAGGAGGGGTAAGGAATTCACCCCTCCACTTT
J gene: TRBJ1-6
clone size: few
V gene: TRBV4-2
D gene: NA
CDR3 length: 16

CDR3 protein: CASSLANEQFF
CDR3 DNA: TGTGCCAGCAGCTTAGCCAATGAGCAGTTCTTC
J gene: TRBJ2-1
clone size: NA
V gene: TRBV5-8
D gene: NA
CDR3 length: 11

CDR3 protein: CASSLVSSYEQYF
CDR3 DNA: TGTGCCAGCAGCTTAGTTTCTTCCTACGAGCAGTACTTC
J gene: TRBJ2-7
clone size: NA
V gene: TRBV7-9
D gene: NA
CDR3 length: 13

CDR3 protein: CASSLDRVGSAFF
CDR3 DNA: TGCGCCAGCAGCTTGGACAGGGTGGGGTCGGCTTTCTTT
J gene: TRBJ1-1
clone size: NA
V gene: TRBV5-1
D gene: NA
CDR3 length: 13

CDR3 protein: CASSTGQGETEAFF
CDR3 DNA: TGCGCCAGCAGTACGGGGCAGGGGGAAACTGAAGCTTTCTTT
J gene: TRBJ1-1
clone size: NA
V gene: TRBV10-2
D gene: TRBD1
CDR3 length: 14

CDR3 protein: CASNHPGGDEKLFF
CDR3 DNA: TGTGCCAGCAACCACCCGGGAGGGGATGAAAAACTGTTTTTT
J gene: TRBJ1-4
clone size: once
V gene: TRBV6-5
D gene: NA
CDR3 length: 14

CDR3 protein: CASSPRWDDNQPQHF
CDR3 DNA: TGTGCCAGCTCACCACGGTGGGATGACAATCAGCCCCAGCATTTT
J gene: TRBJ1-5
clone size: NA
V gene: TRBV18
D gene: NA
CDR3 length: 15

CDR3 protein: CASSRGTGGNQPQHF
CDR3 DNA: TGTGCCAGCAGCCGGGGGACAGGGGGCAATCAGCCCCAGCATTTT
J gene: TRBJ1-5
clone size: NA
V gene: TRBV7-9
D gene: TRBD1
CDR3 length: 15

CDR3 protein: CASSSQMNTEAFF
CDR3 DNA: TGTGCCAGCAGCTCACAAATGAACACTGAAGCTTTCTTT
J gene: TRBJ1-1
clone size: NA
V gene: TRBV7-6
D gene: NA
CDR3 length: 13

CDR3 protein: CSVLQGLNTEAFF
CDR3 DNA: TGCAGCGTGTTACAGGGTTTGAACACTGAAGCTTTCTTT
J gene: TRBJ1-1
clone size: few
V gene: TRBV29-1
D gene: NA
CDR3 length: 13

CDR3 protein: CASSLSEGQETQYF
CDR3 DNA: TGTGCCAGCAGCTTATCTGAGGGCCAAGAGACCCAGTACTTC
J gene: TRBJ2-5
clone size: once
V gene: TRBV7-9
D gene: NA
CDR3 length: 14

CDR3 protein: CASSAFMNTEAFF
CDR3 DNA: TGTGCCAGCAGCGCATTTATGAACACTGAAGCTTTCTTT
J gene: TRBJ1-1
clone size: NA
V gene: TRBV7-9
D gene: NA
CDR3 length: 13

CDR3 protein: CASSGASGYTGELFF
CDR3 DNA: TGTGCCAGTAGTGGGGCTAGCGGATACACCGGGGAGCTGTTTTTT
J gene: TRBJ2-2
clone size: NA
V gene: TRBV19
D gene: TRBD2
CDR3 length: 15

CDR3 protein: CSVSQQNYGYTF
CDR3 DNA: TGCAGCGTTAGTCAACAGAACTATGGCTACACCTTC
J gene: TRBJ1-2
clone size: NA
V gene: TRBV29-1
D gene: NA
CDR3 length: 12